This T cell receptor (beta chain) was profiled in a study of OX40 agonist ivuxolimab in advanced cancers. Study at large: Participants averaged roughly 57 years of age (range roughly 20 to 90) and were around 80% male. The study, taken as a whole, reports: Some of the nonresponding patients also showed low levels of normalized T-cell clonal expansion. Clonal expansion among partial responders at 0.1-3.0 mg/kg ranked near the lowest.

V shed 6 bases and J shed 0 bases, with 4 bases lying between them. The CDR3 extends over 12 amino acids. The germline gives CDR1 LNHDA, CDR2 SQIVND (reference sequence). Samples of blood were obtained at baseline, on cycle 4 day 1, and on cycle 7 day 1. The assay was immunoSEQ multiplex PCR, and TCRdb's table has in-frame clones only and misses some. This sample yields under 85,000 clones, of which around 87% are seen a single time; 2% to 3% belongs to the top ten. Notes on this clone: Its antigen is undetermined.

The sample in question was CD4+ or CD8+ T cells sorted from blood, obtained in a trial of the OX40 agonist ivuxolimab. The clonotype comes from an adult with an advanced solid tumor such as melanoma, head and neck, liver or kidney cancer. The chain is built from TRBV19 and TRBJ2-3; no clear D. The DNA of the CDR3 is TGTGCCAGTAGCGCCAGCACAGATACGCAGTATTTT. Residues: CASSASTDTQYF. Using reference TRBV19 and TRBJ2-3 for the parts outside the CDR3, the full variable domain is DGGITQSPKYLFRKEGQNVTLSCEQNLNHDAMYWYRQDPGQGLRLIYYSQIVNDFQKGDIAEGYSVSREKKESFPLTVTSAQKNPTAFYLCASSASTDTQYFGPGTRLTVL.